This TCR beta chain emerged from a study of blood T cell repertoires in COVID-19. Produced via immunoSEQ multiplex PCR; TCRdb's table is partial and in-frame only. The sample holds tens of thousands of clones, about three quarters seen once. The CDR3 spans 11 residues. Trimming removed 3 bases at V and 12 bases at J, with 8 bases between. Germline loops: CDR1 KGHDR, CDR2 SFDVKD. The TCR was taken from a man between 25 and 39 years old with COVID-19, enrolled during active disease. Sequences were obtained from peripheral blood. The chain carries TRBV24-1 and TRBJ2-1; no clear D. Here the CDR3 reads CATSDGVAQFF. The DNA for the CDR3 is TGTGCCACCAGTGATGGTGTAGCGCAGTTCTTC.